What follows are 21 T cell receptor beta chains derived from one specimen sequenced in a study of shared clonotypes between healthy human individuals. Clones were sequenced by immunoSEQ multiplex PCR, and TCRdb holds only the in-frame ones, with some missing. The sample carries about 1.1 million clones, roughly 80% recorded once. Sequenced material: memory CD4+ T cells from PBMCs. Sample subset: CD45RA-negative fraction. The receptors originated from a man aged 18 to 29 in good health. Some clones in this sample may be carry-over from other donors' samples.

The chain links TRBV19 to TRBJ1-4; a weak D match, TRBD1 (6 bases). The CDR3 is 15 amino acids. Germline CDR1 is LNHDA and CDR2 is SQIVND (reference sequence). V lost 5 bases to trimming and J lost 1 base, with 11 bases between them. CDR3 sequence reads: CASSVSQGTNEKLFF. CDR3 nucleotide sequence: TGTGCCAGTAGTGTGTCACAGGGAACTAATGAAAAACTGTTTTTT.

The V and J genes are TRBV4-2 and TRBJ2-7; 8 bases fit TRBD2. Germline V CDR1 and CDR2: LGHNA, YNFKEQ. This CDR3 has 14 residues. V trimming: 1 base; J trimming: 6 bases; junction bases outside the gene matches: 5. DNA for the CDR3: TGTGCCAGCAGCCAAGGTAGCGGGACTATCGAGCAGTACTTC. This codes for CASSQGSGTIEQYF.

The chain is built from TRBV6-1 and TRBJ2-1; no reliable D call. The CDR3 sequence is 15 residues long. Trimming took off 2 bases at V and 0 bases at J, with 8 bases between the two ends. CDR1 is MNHNS and CDR2 is SASEGT in the germline V gene. CDR3 bases: TGTGCCAGCAGTGAAACCCGTCCCTCCTACAATGAGCAGTTCTTC. Protein: CASSETRPSYNEQFF.

V gene TRBV6-1 combines with J gene TRBJ2-1; 9 nucleotides align to TRBD1. V lost 10 bases to trimming and J lost 5 bases; unmatched junction nucleotides: 12. The CDR3 extends over 15 amino acids. CDR1 MNHNS and CDR2 SASEGT come from the germline V gene. The CDR3 DNA reads as TGTGCCACCCACCCAATCCGGGACAGGGACAATGAGCAGTTCTTC. The encoded protein is CATHPIRDRDNEQFF.

The chain has TRBV27 and TRBJ2-3; the match to TRBD2 covers 12 bases. The CDR3 sequence is 17 residues long. V lost 6 bases to trimming and J lost 6 bases; unmatched junction nucleotides: 13. Germline CDR1 is MNHEY and CDR2 is SMNVEV (reference sequence). This chain's CDR3 is CASSQPGTSGLRDTQYF. The DNA of the CDR3 is TGTGCCAGCAGCCAACCTGGGACTAGCGGGCTTCGGGATACGCAGTATTTT.

This chain uses TRBV28 with TRBJ2-7; D unclear. Germline V gene sequence: CDR1 MDHEN, CDR2 SYDVKM. V was pared by 7 bases and J by 2 bases, with 18 bases between. CDR3 length: 15 residues. The CDR3 coding sequence is TGTGCCAGCACCATCAATCCCCAGGAAGCCTACGAGCAGTACTTC. This sequence encodes CASTINPQEAYEQYF.

This clone was detected a few times. The V gene is TRBV5-6, the J gene TRBJ1-2, with no clear D. There are 15 residues in the CDR3. V gave up 3 bases and J gave up 0 bases, with 12 bases separating them. From germline, CDR1 is SGHDT and CDR2 YYEEEE. The chain's CDR3 is CASSSGAYANYGYTF. The CDR3, as DNA: TGTGCCAGCAGCTCCGGCGCATACGCTAACTATGGCTACACCTTC.

V usage is TRBV28 and J usage is TRBJ1-6; 7 nucleotides match TRBD1. The CDR3 covers 16 residues. The V gene's germline CDR1 is MDHEN and CDR2 SYDVKM. V shed 5 bases, J shed 7 bases, and the junction held 11 bases outside the gene matches. CDR3 protein: CASSLYRQGVNSPLHF. CDR3 DNA: TGTGCCAGCAGTCTTTACAGACAGGGAGTAAATTCACCCCTCCACTTT. The full variable domain, completed using reference TRBV28 and TRBJ1-6, is DVKVTQSSRYLVKRTGEKVFLECVQDMDHENMFWYRQDPGLGLRLIYFSYDVKMKEKGDIPEGYSVSREKKERFSLILESASTNQTSMYLCASSLYRQGVNSPLHFGNGTRLTVT.

The chain combines TRBV19 with TRBJ2-7; D is unclear. The V and J ends lost 4 bases and 4 bases respectively, with 11 bases between them. Per the germline V gene, CDR1 is LNHDA and CDR2 is SQIVND (reference sequence). The CDR3 is made up of 13 amino acids. The DNA for the CDR3 is TGTGCCAGTAGTACTAGGATCCGTTACGAGCAGTACTTC. Translation: CASSTRIRYEQYF.

J is TRBJ2-1 and V is TRBV25-1, with 10 bases matching TRBD2. The CDR3 spans 15 residues. The junction had 4 bases not matched to a gene; V was cut back by 2 bases and J by 6 bases. Looked up from germline, CDR1 is MGHDK and CDR2 is SYGVNS. Here the CDR3 DNA reads TGTGCCAGCAGTGAAGTAGCGGGAGGTCCCAATGAGCAGTTCTTC. This translates into CASSEVAGGPNEQFF.

This chain connects TRBV5-1 to TRBJ1-2, with TRBD1 as a possible D gene (5 bases). Germline CDR1 reads SGHRS; CDR2 reads YFSETQ. The CDR3 consists of 15 residues. V lost 0 bases and J 4 bases, leaving 13 bases between the germline ends. CDR3 nucleotide sequence: TGCGCCAGCAGCTTGGTGGGGACCCCTGTCTATGGCTACACCTTC. Translated, it gives CASSLVGTPVYGYTF.

In nucleotides, the CDR3 is TGCGCCAGCAGCCACGGGACAGCCTACGAGCAGTACTTC. This codes for CASSHGTAYEQYF. The genes are TRBV5-1 and TRBJ2-7; 7 positions match TRBD1. CDR3 length equals 13 residues. V dropped 4 bases and J dropped 2; count of bases not matched to a gene: 3. The germline gives CDR1 SGHRS, CDR2 YFSETQ.

Here the CDR3 reads CSVEDLVLGYTF. The CDR3 DNA reads TGCAGCGTTGAAGATCTCGTACTTGGCTACACCTTC. This chain links TRBV29-1 with TRBJ1-2; D remains ambiguous. Germline lookup yields CDR1 SQVTM and CDR2 ANQGSEA. V lost 0 bases to trimming and J lost 7 bases, with 9 bases between them. This CDR3 region has 12 residues.

This clone has a handful of counts. The chain couples TRBV4-1 to TRBJ2-5; D gene ambiguous. The germline V and J ends were trimmed by 5 bases and 4 bases, with 11 bases remaining between them. Germline-derived CDR1 and CDR2 are MGHRA and YSYEKL. The CDR3 consists of 13 residues. The CDR3 sequence is CASSSTLGETQYF. CDR3 sequence (DNA): TGCGCCAGCAGCTCTACCCTGGGAGAGACCCAGTACTTC.

This clone showed up just a few times. V usage is TRBV6-1 and J usage is TRBJ2-3; D is perhaps TRBD1 (6 bases). Germline-derived CDR1 and CDR2 are MNHNS and SASEGT. V dropped 5 bases and J dropped 2 bases, with 14 bases sitting between them. This CDR3 comprises 15 residues. CDR3 sequence (DNA): TGTGCCAGCAGTATCTGGGGGCAGAACACAGATACGCAGTATTTT. Protein product: CASSIWGQNTDTQYF.

The V gene is TRBV19, the J gene TRBJ2-7; TRBD1 agrees at 10 bases. The germline CDR1 and CDR2 sequences are LNHDA and SQIVND (reference sequence). The CDR3 extends over 18 amino acids. V was clipped by 7 bases and J by 0 bases; unmatched bases: 15. The CDR3: CASTPGQGRRGGSYEQYF. The CDR3 DNA is TGTGCCAGTACCCCGGGACAGGGGCGGCGCGGGGGCTCCTACGAGCAGTACTTC.

V gene TRBV7-9 combines with J gene TRBJ2-5; the match to TRBD2 covers 8 bases. V shed 2 bases and J 3 bases; nucleotides not matched to a gene: 5. This CDR3 comprises 15 residues. Germline-derived CDR1 and CDR2 are SEHNR and FQNEAQ (reference sequence). CDR3: CASSLPLAEKETQYF. In DNA, the CDR3 is TGTGCCAGCAGCTTACCACTAGCGGAAAAAGAGACCCAGTACTTC. Full variable domain (missing parts from reference TRBV7-9 and TRBJ2-5): DTGVSQNPRHKITKRGQNVTFRCDPISEHNRLYWYRQTLGQGPEFLTYFQNEAQLEKSRLLSDRFSAERPKGSFSTLEIQRTEQGDSAMYLCASSLPLAEKETQYFGPGTRLLVL.

V is TRBV5-1 and J is TRBJ2-3, with D perhaps assigned TRBD1 or TRBD2 (5 bases each). The CDR3 extends over 16 amino acids. The V gene lost 0 bases and the J gene lost 2 bases, with 13 bases spanning the gap. The V gene's germline CDR1 is SGHRS and CDR2 YFSETQ. CDR3 amino acids: CASSLVGARHTDTQYF. CDR3 in DNA: TGCGCCAGCAGCTTGGTCGGGGCTCGACACACAGATACGCAGTATTTT.

The V gene is TRBV4-2, the J gene TRBJ2-1; 8 bases agree with TRBD2. Unmatched junction bases numbered 7, after V lost 0 bases and J lost 6 bases. The CDR3 has 16 residues. CDR1 LGHNA and CDR2 YNFKEQ come from the germline V gene. The CDR3 is CASSQDEAGAGNEQFF. The CDR3 bases are TGTGCCAGCAGCCAAGATGAAGCGGGAGCTGGCAATGAGCAGTTCTTC.

This clone appeared many times. The chain employs TRBV21-1 and TRBJ1-4; the table names TRBD1, a call not compared with the DNA. TRBV21-1 is tagged as a pseudogene. This CDR3 is built from 14 residues. The CDR3, as DNA: TGTGCCAGCACCCCTGGGGGACAGGGGGAAAAACTGTTTTTT. Translation: CASTPGGQGEKLFF.

This clone was detected only once. The chain links TRBV4-2 to TRBJ2-7, with D perhaps matching TRBD2 (5 bases). Trimming took off 4 bases at V and 4 bases at J, with 11 bases between the two ends. CDR1 is LGHNA and CDR2 is YNFKEQ in the germline V gene. This CDR3 has 13 residues. CDR3 bases: TGTGCCAGCAGCCGCTGGGGAGAGTACGAGCAGTACTTC. Translating gives CASSRWGEYEQYF.